This T cell receptor (beta chain) was captured in a study of blood T cell repertoires in COVID-19. The wider study: The samples span acute and convalescent COVID-19 from the United States, Italy and Spain. T cells, B-cell-depleted T cells, or PBMCs supplied cDNA or gDNA.

V gave up 0 bases and J gave up 9 bases, with 12 bases separating them. Per germline, CDR1 LNHDA and CDR2 SQIVND (reference sequence). This CDR3 spans 14 amino acids. Under the authors' procedure: Reference gene primer amplification gave nucleated cell count estimates. Clones were read by immunoSEQ multiplex PCR, and TCRdb kept only the in-frame ones, dropping some. From that table come the V and J calls and clone size; the DNA was used to work out D and trimming. The table lists about 56,000 clones, approximately 88% of them singletons. The material sequenced was peripheral blood. The J gene is TRBJ2-1, the V gene TRBV19; maybe TRBD1 (6 bases). The receptor was derived from a human donor in a cohort sampled during active COVID-19. CDR3 amino acids: CASSIDLEGVEQFF. Written as DNA, the CDR3 is TGTGCCAGTAGTATAGATCTAGAGGGGGTTGAGCAGTTCTTC.